The 25 T cell receptor beta chains in this list originate from one sample, sequenced in a study of beta chain features in type 1 diabetes. cDNA synthesis used the whole RNA isolate, giving expressed TCRB sequences. The table came from immunoSEQ multiplex PCR; TCRdb's copy has only in-frame clones and leaves some out. This sample carries a few hundred thousand clones, over 12% of them seen once, and the ten largest clones take under 0.02%. Sequenced material: naive CD4+ T cells from blood. Receptors originate from a woman aged 18 to 35 in good health.

This rearrangement joins TRBV4-1 to TRBJ1-5; D is uncertain. Germline CDR1 MGHRA, CDR2 YSYEKL. CDR3 length: 16 residues. Between the trimmed V and J ends, which lost 0 bases and 9 bases, there was a span of 18 bases. The CDR3 DNA is TGCGCCAGCAGCCAAGATCCAAACAGCCCTTTGGGGCCCCAGCATTTT. Protein: CASSQDPNSPLGPQHF.

About this clone itself: In the same sample, other DNA sequences code for this CDR3. J is TRBJ1-5 and V is TRBV9; TRBD1 might be the D (6 bases). Germline assignment: CDR1 SGDLS and CDR2 YYNGEE. CDR3 length: 15 residues. The V end was cut by 2 bases, the J end by 1 base, with 10 bases between. This CDR3 reads CASSVEGGSNQPQHF. The CDR3, as DNA: TGTGCCAGCAGCGTCGAGGGGGGGAGCAATCAGCCCCAGCATTTT.

J is TRBJ2-7 and V is TRBV28; 11 nucleotides align to TRBD2. After removal of 5 bases from V and 2 bases from J, the junction contained 5 bases not matched to a gene. Germline V gene data show CDR1 as MDHEN and CDR2 as SYDVKM. CDR3 length: 15 amino acids. The CDR3 sequence is CASSGGLAVTYEQYF. The DNA of the CDR3 is TGTGCCAGCAGTGGGGGACTAGCGGTTACCTACGAGCAGTACTTC.

The rearrangement joins TRBV10-3 to TRBJ2-5, with D possibly being TRBD1 (6 bases). Germline V gene sequence: CDR1 ENHRY, CDR2 SYGVKD. The CDR3 covers 15 residues. V was clipped by 0 bases and J by 2 bases, with 10 bases between them. CDR3: CAISESGAAQETQYF. The CDR3 coding sequence is TGTGCCATCAGTGAGTCGGGGGCAGCACAAGAGACCCAGTACTTC.

The CDR3: CASSIRVTDTQYF. CDR3 coding DNA: TGTGCCAGCAGCATCAGGGTGACAGATACGCAGTATTTT. The chain combines TRBV5-6 with TRBJ2-3; TRBD1 might be the D (5 bases). CDR1 and CDR2 (germline): SGHDT, YYEEEE. CDR3 length: 13 amino acids. V dropped 4 bases and J dropped 3 bases, with 9 bases sitting between them.

The rearrangement joins TRBV6-5 to TRBJ2-3; no clear D. Trimming cost V 0 bases and J 10 bases, with 14 bases left between them. CDR3 size: 14 residues. Germline loops: CDR1 MNHEY, CDR2 SVGAGI. CDR3 in amino acids: CASSYSKQPGPQYF. CDR3 nucleotide sequence: TGTGCCAGCAGTTACTCGAAGCAGCCGGGTCCGCAGTATTTT.

The rearrangement uses TRBV18 and TRBJ2-1; weak D call: TRBD2 (5 bases). CDR3 length: 16 amino acids. The germline V gene encodes CDR1 KGHSH and CDR2 LQKENI. V was shortened by 1 base and J by 1 base, with 11 bases between the two germline ends. CDR3 nucleotide sequence: TGTGCCAGCTCACCACGTCCTGGGGAGTCCTACAATGAGCAGTTCTTC. This gives the protein CASSPRPGESYNEQFF.

The chain recombines TRBV7-9 with TRBJ2-7; a weak D match, TRBD2 (6 bases). Looked up from germline, CDR1 is SEHNR and CDR2 is FQNEAQ (reference sequence). The V end was cut by 7 bases, the J end by 0 bases, with 16 bases between. CDR3 length: 15 residues. This CDR3 reads CASILSGPSSYEQYF. The CDR3 DNA reads TGTGCCAGCATCCTTAGCGGCCCGAGCTCCTACGAGCAGTACTTC. The variable domain in full, completed from reference TRBV7-9 and TRBJ2-7, reads DTGVSQNPRHKITKRGQNVTFRCDPISEHNRLYWYRQTLGQGPEFLTYFQNEAQLEKSRLLSDRFSAERPKGSFSTLEIQRTEQGDSAMYLCASILSGPSSYEQYFGPGTRLTVT.

This chain links TRBV5-1 with TRBJ2-7, with 8 bases matching TRBD2. Germline CDR1 is SGHRS and CDR2 is YFSETQ. Losses at the gene ends were 3 bases for V and 7 bases for J; bases not matched to a gene: 9. The CDR3 consists of 14 residues. In nucleotides, the CDR3 is TGCGCCAGCAGCTCTAGACTAGCGTCTGATGAGCAGTACTTC. This gives the protein CASSSRLASDEQYF. Drawing the rest from reference TRBV5-1 and TRBJ2-7, the complete variable domain is KAGVTQTPRYLIKTRGQQVTLSCSPISGHRSVSWYQQTPGQGLQFLFEYFSETQRNKGNFPGRFSGRQFSNSRSEMNVSTLELGDSALYLCASSSRLASDEQYFGPGTRLTVT.

The J gene is TRBJ2-1, the V gene TRBV29-1; 9 nucleotides match TRBD1. V trimming: 5 bases; J trimming: 5 bases; junction bases outside the gene matches: 4. Germline V CDR1 and CDR2: SQVTM, ANQGSEA. This CDR3 spans 13 amino acids. In DNA form, the CDR3 reads TGCAGCGTTAGGACAGGGGCGAACAATGAGCAGTTCTTC. This codes for CSVRTGANNEQFF.

The sample holds a few counts of this clone. V is TRBV28 and J is TRBJ2-1, with 7 bases aligning to TRBD2. This CDR3 is 13 amino acids long. V gave up 10 bases and J gave up 8 bases; unmatched junction bases: 11. The germline V gene has CDR1 MDHEN and CDR2 SYDVKM. CDR3 residues: CATREAAMDEQFF. Here the CDR3 DNA reads TGTGCCACCCGGGAGGCAGCTATGGATGAGCAGTTCTTC.

The V and J genes are TRBV6-6 and TRBJ1-1, with D perhaps TRBD1 (5 bases). Deletions cut 0 bases from V and 1 base from J, with 9 bases between. Germline lookup yields CDR1 MNHNY and CDR2 SVGAGI (reference sequence). The CDR3 is made up of 15 amino acids. This CDR3 reads CASSYSQGRNTEAFF. The CDR3, as DNA: TGTGCCAGCAGTTACTCCCAGGGAAGGAACACTGAAGCTTTCTTT.

In its sample, this clone was seen a few times. The CDR3 is CASSVSRLAGYNEQFF. CDR3 coding DNA: TGTGCCAGCAGCGTGTCTCGACTAGCGGGTTACAATGAGCAGTTCTTC. The chain is built from TRBV9 and TRBJ2-1; 10 positions match TRBD2. The CDR3 is 16 residues long. V trimming: 2 bases; J trimming: 4 bases; junction bases outside the gene matches: 6. CDR1 is SGDLS, CDR2 YYNGEE, per germline.

The chain is built from TRBV5-1 and TRBJ2-7; the match to TRBD1 covers 7 bases. This CDR3 spans 14 amino acids. V trimming: 5 bases; J trimming: 4 bases; junction bases outside the gene matches: 9. CDR1 is SGHRS and CDR2 is YFSETQ in the germline V gene. CDR3 nucleotides: TGCGCCAGCAGGTTGTGGGACAGAGCATACGAGCAGTACTTC. Its protein product is CASRLWDRAYEQYF.

The rearrangement uses TRBV28 and TRBJ1-5; D is possibly TRBD1 (6 bases). V was clipped by 10 bases and J by 6 bases, with 16 bases between them. Germline V gene lookup returns CDR1 MDHEN and CDR2 SYDVKM. CDR3 length: 13 amino acids. In nucleotides, the CDR3 is TGTGCCACCTTTCCGACAGGAACTCAGCCCCAGCATTTT. This translates into CATFPTGTQPQHF.

This clone was observed a few times. The chain combines TRBV28 with TRBJ2-5, with D possibly matching TRBD1 (5 bases). The germline V and J ends were trimmed by 5 bases and 6 bases, with 16 bases remaining between them. The length of the CDR3 is 14 residues. Germline values: CDR1 MDHEN, CDR2 SYDVKM. CDR3: CASSLTGFSKTQYF. Here the CDR3 DNA reads TGTGCCAGCAGTCTCACAGGATTCAGCAAGACCCAGTACTTC.

On this clone: This specimen includes other DNA sequences encoding the same CDR3. The gene calls are TRBV18 and TRBJ2-5; D might be TRBD1 (6 bases). Germline assignment: CDR1 KGHSH and CDR2 LQKENI. CDR3 length: 13 amino acids. Trimming cost V 3 bases and J 5 bases, with 10 bases left between them. CDR3 amino acids: CASSPRGSETQYF. The CDR3 DNA reads as TGTGCCAGCTCACCTAGGGGGAGTGAGACCCAGTACTTC.

This clone was detected only a few times. This sequence joins TRBV10-3 and TRBJ2-1; maybe TRBD2 (6 bases). The V gene lost 5 bases and the J gene lost 0 bases, with 14 bases spanning the gap. The CDR3 is 16 amino acids. Germline V lookup: CDR1 ENHRY, CDR2 SYGVKD. The CDR3 DNA reads as TGTGCCATCAGTTACTCCCTGGGGGGCTCCTACAATGAGCAGTTCTTC. Protein sequence: CAISYSLGGSYNEQFF.

The genes are TRBV5-1 and TRBJ2-2; weak D call: TRBD1 (6 bases). Germline assignment: CDR1 SGHRS and CDR2 YFSETQ. The CDR3 loop spans 14 amino acids. Trimming shortened V by 3 bases and J by 8 bases, and 14 bases separated the two germline ends. As DNA, the CDR3 is TGCGCCAGCAGCTCTACAGGGTTGGCGGGGGAGCTGTTTTTT. Translated: CASSSTGLAGELFF.

The chain recombines TRBV28 with TRBJ2-5; maybe TRBD1 (6 bases). CDR3 length: 14 amino acids. In germline, CDR1 is MDHEN, CDR2 SYDVKM. The germline V and J ends were trimmed by 6 bases and 2 bases, with 13 bases remaining between them. The CDR3, as DNA: TGTGCCAGCAGACCCGGGACACCTCAAGAGACCCAGTACTTC. Amino acids: CASRPGTPQETQYF.

This rearrangement joins TRBV5-1 to TRBJ2-2, with TRBD1 as a possible D gene (8 bases). The length of the CDR3 is 17 residues. Trimming took off 4 bases at V and 6 bases at J, with 22 bases between the two ends. Germline CDR1 reads SGHRS; CDR2 reads YFSETQ. The CDR3 DNA follows: TGCGCCAGCAGCCTACCGGACAGGGAGGGCCCAGCCGGGGAGCTGTTTTTT. Its protein is CASSLPDREGPAGELFF.

A few counts support this clone. The chain employs TRBV29-1 and TRBJ2-7, with D perhaps TRBD2 (7 bases). V shed 7 bases and J shed 3 bases, with 19 bases lying between them. The CDR3 runs to 14 residues. Germline-derived CDR1 and CDR2 are SQVTM and ANQGSEA. CDR3 sequence reads: CSALRGGSLYEQYF. The CDR3 DNA follows: TGCAGCGCCCTCAGGGGCGGGAGTCTCTACGAGCAGTACTTC.

This clone occurred a few times. The V and J genes are TRBV30 and TRBJ1-4, with D perhaps matching TRBD1 (5 bases). Trimming cost V 5 bases and J 8 bases, with 9 bases left between them. The CDR3 consists of 11 residues. The germline V gene has CDR1 GTSNPN and CDR2 SVGIG (reference sequence). CDR3 DNA sequence: TGTGCCTGGGAGCGGGGGGAAAAACTGTTTTTT. Translated, it gives CAWERGEKLFF.

This clone was seen only a few times. The chain links TRBV14 to TRBJ2-7; D remains ambiguous. The CDR3 spans 17 residues. The V gene's germline CDR1 is SGHDN and CDR2 FVKESK. V was pared by 4 bases and J by 6 bases, with 25 bases between. The CDR3 DNA reads as TGTGCCAGCAGCCGATACCCTTCGACATGGTCGAAAGGCGAGCAGTACTTC. Protein product: CASSRYPSTWSKGEQYF.

This sequence joins TRBV19 and TRBJ1-2; the match to TRBD1 covers 8 bases. The J segment lost 2 bases and the V segment lost 6 bases, leaving 5 bases of the junction unmatched. Germline lookup yields CDR1 LNHDA and CDR2 SQIVND (reference sequence). CDR3 length: 14 residues. This chain's CDR3 is CASSPWTGNYGYTF. CDR3 nucleotide sequence: TGTGCCAGTAGCCCCTGGACAGGGAACTATGGCTACACCTTC.